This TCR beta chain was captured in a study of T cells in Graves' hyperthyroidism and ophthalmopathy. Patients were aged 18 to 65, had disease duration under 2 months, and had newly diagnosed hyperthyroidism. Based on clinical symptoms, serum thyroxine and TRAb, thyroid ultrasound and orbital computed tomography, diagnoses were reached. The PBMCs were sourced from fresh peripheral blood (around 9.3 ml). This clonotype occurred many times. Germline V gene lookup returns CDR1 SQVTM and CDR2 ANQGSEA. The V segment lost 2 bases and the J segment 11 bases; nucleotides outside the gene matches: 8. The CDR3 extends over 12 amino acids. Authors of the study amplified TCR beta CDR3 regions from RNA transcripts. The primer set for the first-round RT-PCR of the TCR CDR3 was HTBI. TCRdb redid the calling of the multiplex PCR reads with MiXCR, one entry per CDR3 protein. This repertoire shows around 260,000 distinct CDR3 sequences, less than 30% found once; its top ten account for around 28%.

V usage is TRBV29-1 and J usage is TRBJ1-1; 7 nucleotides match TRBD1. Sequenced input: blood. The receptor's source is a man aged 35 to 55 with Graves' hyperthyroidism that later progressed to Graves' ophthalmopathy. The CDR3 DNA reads TGCAGCGTTGAACCCAGGGGGAGTACGGCTTTCTTT. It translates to CSVEPRGSTAFF.